This TCR beta chain was identified during a study of cytomegalovirus exposure and HLA in healthy donors. Study overall: Genetic ancestry analysis placed 75% to 85% of the 398 donors that were genotyped in the Caucasian-associated cluster.

About this clone itself: Antigen specificity is unknown. The sample carries other DNA sequences with the same CDR3.

Germline V CDR1 and CDR2: SGHVS, FNYEAQ. V lost 4 bases to trimming and J lost 8 bases; unmatched junction nucleotides: 10. CDR3 length: 14 residues. Study results and caveats: When a later analysis compared HLA-associated TCR beta chains with equally common others, the HLA-associated chains turned out to be more clonally expanded and to have lower generation probabilities.

PCR primers comprised 60 Vbeta and 13 Jbeta primers. Only in-frame clones appear in the TCRdb table, and some are missing; sequencing was by immunoSEQ multiplex PCR. The table includes under 150,000 clones, roughly four fifths detected once. The specimen sequenced was PBMCs. The clonotype comes from a male donor in good health and CMV-seronegative. V gene TRBV7-6 combines with J gene TRBJ1-2, with 7 positions matching TRBD1. CDR3 DNA sequence: TGTGCCAGCAGCTCAGGGGACAGCCTGTTGGGCTACACCTTC. Encoded protein: CASSSGDSLLGYTF.